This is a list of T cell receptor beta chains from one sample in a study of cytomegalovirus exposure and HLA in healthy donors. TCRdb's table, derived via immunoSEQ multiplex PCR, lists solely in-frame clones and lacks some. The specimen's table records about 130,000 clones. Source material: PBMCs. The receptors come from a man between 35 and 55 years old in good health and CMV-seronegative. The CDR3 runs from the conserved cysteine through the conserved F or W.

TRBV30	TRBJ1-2	CAWSARPGQFLSYTF
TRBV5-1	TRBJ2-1	CASSPDPGNEQFF
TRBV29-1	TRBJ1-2	CSVEGQGSYGYTF
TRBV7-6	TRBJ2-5	CASSPQTGGYSGTQYF
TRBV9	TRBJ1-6	CASSPQRGLLGSPLHF
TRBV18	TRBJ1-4	CASSPLGGPNEKLFF
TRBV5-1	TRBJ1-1	CASSPGTGWTEAFF
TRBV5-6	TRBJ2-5	CASSLALARSETQYF
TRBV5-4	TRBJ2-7	CASSFGRASSYEQYF
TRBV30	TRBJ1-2	CAWSRGQRGGGYTF
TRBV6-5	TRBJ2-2	CASSHPPTGELFF
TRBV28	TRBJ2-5	CACGERTSKKEAQYF
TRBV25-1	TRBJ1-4	CASSKNRGVNEKLFF
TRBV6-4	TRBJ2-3	CASSATSGNTDTQYF
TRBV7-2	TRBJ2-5	CASSLVRPSGQKLETQYF
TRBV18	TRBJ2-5	CASSTGTGSQETQYF
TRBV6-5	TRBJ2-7	CASSPGVRYEQYF
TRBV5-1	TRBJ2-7	CASSSPGTSGSPTPYEQYF
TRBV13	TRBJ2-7	CASNVLGQRSYEQYF
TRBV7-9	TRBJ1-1	CASSFNRREANTEAFF
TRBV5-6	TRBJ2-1	CASSFGGTYGEQFF
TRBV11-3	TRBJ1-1	CASSGRAGNTEAFF
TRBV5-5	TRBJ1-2	CASSKTGTPYGYTF
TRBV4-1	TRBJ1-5	CASSRTLGGTGTEDQPQHF
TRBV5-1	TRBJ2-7	CASSPPSYEQYF
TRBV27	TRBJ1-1	CASSLQGNTEAFF
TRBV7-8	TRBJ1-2	CASSFEVGGDYGYTF
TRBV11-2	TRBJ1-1	CASSPDSITEAFF
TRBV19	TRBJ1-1	CASSIGDRGNTEAFF